The text below deals with one T cell receptor (beta chain). The data originate from a study of CD8 T cells in Susac syndrome. Germline CDR1 reads LGHNA; CDR2 reads YNFKEQ. The V gene lost 0 bases and the J gene lost 9 bases, with 12 bases spanning the gap. The CDR3 covers 14 residues. Random hexamers primed reverse transcription of about 0.5 to 1 ug RNA. From the immunoSEQ multiplex PCR reads, TCRdb called clonotypes with MiXCR, one entry per CDR3 protein. The data show just over 300,000 distinct CDR3 sequences, with under 95% seen just once and roughly 0.059% held by the top ten. The sequenced material came from CD4+ T cells from PBMCs. The gene calls are TRBV4-2 and TRBJ2-1; tentative D call: TRBD2 (5 bases). This receptor was taken from a human donor with multiple sclerosis. DNA for the CDR3: TGTGCCAGCAGCCAAGACCGAGAGGGAAGTGAGCAGTTCTTC. Amino acids: CASSQDREGSEQFF.